The present T cell receptor (beta chain) was sequenced within a study of T cell responses to AZD1222 COVID-19 vaccine. Produced via immunoSEQ multiplex PCR; TCRdb's table is partial and in-frame only. The sample holds approximately 93,000 clones, about 89% seen once. Second doses that came at about 4 or about 12 weeks were put together. Germline V CDR1 and CDR2: MDHEN, SYDVKM. There are 11 residues in the CDR3. V dropped 2 bases and J dropped 3 bases, with 2 bases sitting between them. Comments on this clone: Its target is unknown.

Study results and caveats: Clonal diversity may have been underestimated in mostly white British donors. Spike-spanning, vaccine-associated CD4 TCRs were dominant at 160-218 and 743-854.

V usage is TRBV28 and J usage is TRBJ2-7, with D hard to call. Material: peripheral blood, obtained 28 days after the second AZD1222 dose. This sequence was found in an adult who received the AZD1222 COVID-19 vaccine. CDR3 in amino acids: CASSLLYEQYF. As DNA, the CDR3 is TGTGCCAGCAGTTTACTCTACGAGCAGTACTTC. Supplemented by reference TRBV28 and TRBJ2-7, the full variable domain reads DVKVTQSSRYLVKRTGEKVFLECVQDMDHENMFWYRQDPGLGLRLIYFSYDVKMKEKGDIPEGYSVSREKKERFSLILESASTNQTSMYLCASSLLYEQYFGPGTRLTVT.